Here is one T cell receptor (beta chain) with its context. This clone was observed a handful of times. Its antigen remains unidentified. The sample holds no much larger clone one base away, and base qualities are not on file. The data are from a study of shared clonotypes between healthy human individuals (dated by TCRdb to about 2020). In terms of the full investigation: The cohort included three men and a couple of women between 18 and 49 years of age. For each donor, CD4 naive and CD4 memory were each run on three plates, CD8 naive on two plates, and CD8 memory on one plate. To increase sequencing depth and limit assay-specific biases, TCR repertoire library preparation and sequencing were carried out by different laboratories using diverse techniques. To estimate repertoire size and how much clonotypes are shared between individuals, the study performed deep sequencing of blood TCR repertoires from about 5 healthy adults. Each donor's leukapheresis produced roughly between roughly 0.94 and 9.5 billion PBMCs.

The donors were healthy, HIV-negative adults with no recently reported acute infections or vaccinations. All donors were Caucasian adults living in Nashville, Tennessee, USA. CD4+ T cells were enriched through magnetic negative selection, after which naive cells were positively selected on CD45RA and the remaining negative fraction served as the memory subset. Blood was collected by leukapheresis, and PBMCs were isolated by Ficoll-Histopaque density gradient centrifugation and then cryopreserved in liquid nitrogen vapor phase. Purity and quantity of every magnetically sorted T cell population were checked by analytical flow cytometry. Genomic DNA was isolated from each sorted fraction and quantified by UV absorbance on a Nanodrop 2000c. CDR1 LNHNV and CDR2 YYDKDF are derived from the germline V gene (reference sequence). The CDR3 runs 13 residues from the cysteine to the phenylalanine. CDR3 DNA only is kept here, 39 bases in frame from base 1. V is pared back by 6 bases and J by 6 bases, with 13 bases lying between the germline termini.

Using the deep immunoSEQ assay, TCR CDR3 regions were amplified from genomic DNA by multiplex PCR. Extracted genomic DNA from each cell subset was spread evenly across all wells of several immunoSEQ 96-well plates, with each plate serving as a replicate. For sorted subsets, each replicate PCR was loaded with 200 ng genomic DNA, equivalent to approximately 27,000 T cell genomes. The purified libraries were quantified using a Qubit 3.0 fluorometer, sized with a Bioanalyzer 2100, and then quantified again using the KAPA Library Quantification kit. Each immunoSEQ 96-well plate was sequenced on its own single-read 150-cycle Illumina NextSeq 550 flow cell. The source study handled its data this way. Because the immunoSEQ output included only junctional sequences and no quality scores, the filtering could not be the same as the filtering used for full-length reads. Sequences were annotated with PyIR, a Python wrapper for IgBLAST v1.9, and V/J genes and CDR3 were assigned using IMGT germline references. Reads were removed for weak V/J assignments (E-value above 1e-6), missing CDR3, stop codons, out-of-frame junctions, or ambiguous translated residues. V3J clonotypes were defined as sequences sharing an identical inferred V gene, J gene, and CDR3 amino acid sequence. Percentage overlap between repertoires was calculated by dividing the number of shared unique clonotypes by the size of the smaller repertoire. Repertoire richness was assessed with RTK rarefaction, the Chao1 estimator, and Recon v2.1 estimates of unobserved clonotypes. Generation probabilities were computed with OLGA for all TCRbeta clonotypes obtained by the gDNA method from a handful of donors. TCRdb re-hosts the immuneACCESS table, in-frame sequences only. Its copies lack some clones; in the studies checked, an unresolved V gene accounts for under half of them, and the cause for the rest is not known. That table gives V, J and clone size, and the DNA gave D and trimming. Present in this sample are some 790,000 clones, 55% to 80% of which were seen just once. Under 2% of the sample comes from the top ten.

Findings and caveats that apply to the study as a whole: Across four donors, approximately 4.9% of naive CD4, 3.5% of naive CD8, approximately 2.5% of memory CD4, and about 0.44% of memory CD8 clonotypes were shared. Larger estimated clonotype richness was generally found for naive subsets than for memory subsets. Pairwise subsampling led to the expectation that sequencing depth would affect the degree of clonotype sharing among donors. Rarefaction of sorted-subset datasets indicated incomplete sequencing despite the large sequencing depth. Only blood was sampled, and tissue TCR repertoires likely differ from those in blood. Compared with non-shared clonotypes, the clonotypes found in all four sorted-subset donors had higher generation probabilities. Because the study included a small number of donors, the genetic and exposure-history diversity represented was limited.

The receptor's source is a woman aged 25-40 years in good health. What was sequenced was memory CD4+ T cells sorted from blood. The cell subset or site label here, explained by the study, means: CD45RA-negative fraction. The chain joins TRBV15 to TRBJ2-3; TRBD1 is a possible D gene, resting on 5 matching bases. The nucleotide sequence is TGTGCCACCAGTAGACAGTACCGGGATACGCAGTATTTT. It translates to CATSRQYRDTQYF.